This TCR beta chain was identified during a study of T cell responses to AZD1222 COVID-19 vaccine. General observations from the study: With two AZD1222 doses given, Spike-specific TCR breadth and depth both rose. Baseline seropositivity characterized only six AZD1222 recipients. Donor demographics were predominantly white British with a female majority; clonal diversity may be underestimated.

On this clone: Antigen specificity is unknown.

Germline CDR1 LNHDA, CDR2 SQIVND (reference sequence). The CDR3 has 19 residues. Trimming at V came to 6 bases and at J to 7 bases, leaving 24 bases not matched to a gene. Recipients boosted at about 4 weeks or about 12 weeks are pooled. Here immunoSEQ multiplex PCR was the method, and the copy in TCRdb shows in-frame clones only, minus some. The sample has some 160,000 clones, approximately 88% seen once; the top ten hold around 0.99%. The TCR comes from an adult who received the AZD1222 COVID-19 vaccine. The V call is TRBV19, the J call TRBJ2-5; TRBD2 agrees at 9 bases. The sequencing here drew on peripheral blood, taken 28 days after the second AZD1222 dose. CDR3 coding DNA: TGTGCCAGTAGCCCCCGGGGCGGGGGGGCCACACGACAACGGGGGACCCAGTACTTC. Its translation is CASSPRGGGATRQRGTQYF. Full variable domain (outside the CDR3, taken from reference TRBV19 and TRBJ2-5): DGGITQSPKYLFRKEGQNVTLSCEQNLNHDAMYWYRQDPGQGLRLIYYSQIVNDFQKGDIAEGYSVSREKKESFPLTVTSAQKNPTAFYLCASSPRGGGATRQRGTQYFGPGTRLLVL.